Detailed here is one T cell receptor beta chain. The data derive from a study of blood T cell repertoires in COVID-19. Study as a whole: The origin of the acute and convalescent COVID-19 samples was the United States, Italy and Spain. T cells, B-cell-depleted T cells, or PBMCs provided the cDNA or gDNA that served as material.

Per the original methods: Reference gene primer amplification gave estimated nucleated cell counts. TCRdb's copy holds only in-frame clones and misses some; the assay was immunoSEQ multiplex PCR. Clone size and V and J calls were adopted from that table, with D and trimming inferred from the DNA. The sample lists 120,000 or so clones, around 89% occurring once. The CDR3 runs 16 residues. The V end was cut by 9 bases, the J end by 2 bases, with 20 bases between. The germline gives CDR1 LNHDA, CDR2 SQIVND (reference sequence). This TCR came from a man aged 50 to 60 with acute or convalescent COVID-19. The sequenced sample was peripheral blood. The chain is built from TRBV19 and TRBJ1-5, with a possible D match to TRBD1 (6 bases). CDR3 bases: TGTGCCAGATCGATACCGGGGGGGCAGCGCAATCAGCCCCAGCATTTT. This encodes CARSIPGGQRNQPQHF.